This note documents a single T cell receptor beta chain sequence. The method was immunoSEQ multiplex PCR; TCRdb's version includes in-frame clones alone and lacks a portion of them. The table lists fewer than 90,000 clones, 85% of them singletons, with about 3% in the top ten. The data were taken from a study of OX40 agonist ivuxolimab in advanced cancers. The length of the CDR3 is 18 residues. Trimming took 5 bases from V and 3 from J; bases not matched to a gene: 14. CDR1 and CDR2 (germline): SGHTA, FQGNSA. The receptor comes from an adult with an advanced solid tumor such as melanoma, head and neck, liver or kidney cancer. This chain uses TRBV7-2 with TRBJ2-1; 9 nucleotides align to TRBD2. The material was CD4+ or CD8+ T cells sorted from blood, obtained in a trial of the OX40 agonist ivuxolimab. The CDR3: CASSPGWVAGANYNEQFF. CDR3 DNA: TGTGCCAGCAGCCCTGGTTGGGTAGCGGGAGCAAACTACAATGAGCAGTTCTTC.